This is a list of T cell receptor beta chains from one sample in a study of OX40 agonist ivuxolimab in advanced cancers. Measured with immunoSEQ multiplex PCR; TCRdb has only the in-frame clones, and not every one. This sample has roughly 90,000 clones, with more than 80% found just once. The sequenced sample was CD4+ or CD8+ T cells sorted from blood, obtained in a trial of the OX40 agonist ivuxolimab. These receptors all come from an adult with an advanced solid tumor such as melanoma, head and neck, liver or kidney cancer. The CDR3 runs from the conserved cysteine through the conserved F or W. Each record gives: clone size, D gene, J gene, V gene, CDR3 DNA, CDR3 protein. The D gene is left open where the match is weak. Not every row has a clone size; where given, it reads once, few, many or a size class.

>-|TRBD2|TRBJ2-7|TRBV18
TGTGCCAGCTCACCACCGCGGACTAGCGTTTACGAGCAGTACTTC
CASSPPRTSVYEQYF
>-|-|TRBJ1-5|TRBV27
TGTGCCAGCAGTTCATGGGGTCAGCCCCAGCATTTT
CASSSWGQPQHF
>-|-|TRBJ1-5|TRBV29-1
TGCAGCGTTGAAGATGGGGGGAGTGGTGGCAATCAGCCCCAGCATTTT
CSVEDGGSGGNQPQHF
>-|TRBD2|TRBJ2-3|TRBV29-1
TGCAGCGTCGACACCGGGACTAGCGAACCCACAGATACGCAGTATTTT
CSVDTGTSEPTDTQYF
>-|-|TRBJ1-4|TRBV2
TGTGCCAGCAGGCCGACGGGGTTCTTGGCGAAACTGTTTTTT
CASRPTGFLAKLFF
>few|-|TRBJ2-1|TRBV18
TGTGCCAGCTCACCACCGTTGGCGGGATACAATGAGCAGTTCTTC
CASSPPLAGYNEQFF
>-|-|TRBJ2-1|TRBV5-1
TGCGCCAGCAGCCTACAGGGACAGCAGTTCTTC
CASSLQGQQFF
>-|-|TRBJ2-5|TRBV2
TGTGCCAGCACCTCCACAGGGAGGGAGACCCAGTACTTC
CASTSTGRETQYF
>-|-|TRBJ2-4|TRBV7-8
TGTGCCAGCAGCTCCCTTAGCGCGAACATTCAGTACTTC
CASSSLSANIQYF
>-|TRBD2|TRBJ2-1|TRBV5-1
TGCGCCAGCAGCTTGGTGATAGCGGGGAGATCCTACAATGAGCAGTTCTTC
CASSLVIAGRSYNEQFF
>once|TRBD1|TRBJ1-6|TRBV9
TGTGCCAGCAACCCCGGGACAGGGGTGCTTAATTCACCCCTCCACTTT
CASNPGTGVLNSPLHF
>-|-|TRBJ1-4|TRBV29-1
TGCAGCGTTGTGCCAGGGAACGAGGGAAAACTGTTTTTT
CSVVPGNEGKLFF
>few|TRBD1|TRBJ1-6|TRBV5-1
TGCGCCAGCAGCCAAGACAGGGATTCACCCCTCCACTTT
CASSQDRDSPLHF
>-|TRBD1|TRBJ1-2|TRBV2
TGTGCCAGCAGTAACAGGGGGAACTATGGCTACACCTTC
CASSNRGNYGYTF
>once|TRBD2|TRBJ2-1|TRBV2
TGTGCCAGCAGTGTTAGGCTAGCGGGAACCTACAATGAGCAGTTCTTC
CASSVRLAGTYNEQFF
>few|TRBD1|TRBJ1-5|TRBV10-3
TGTGCCATCAGTGAGGACAGGGGAGGGAATCAGCCCCAGCATTTT
CAISEDRGGNQPQHF
>-|TRBD2|TRBJ2-7|TRBV6-1
TGTGCCAGCAGTGTCGGGCGGGAGACAGAGCAGTACTTC
CASSVGRETEQYF
>-|-|TRBJ2-1|TRBV7-2
TGTGCCAGCAGCTCCCGGAGTAGCTGGGATGAGCAGTTCTTC
CASSSRSSWDEQFF
>-|-|TRBJ1-4|TRBV5-8
TGTGCCAGCAGCTTGGAAGGTCAGGGAAGTGAAAAACTGTTTTTT
CASSLEGQGSEKLFF
>-|-|TRBJ2-6|TRBV5-3
TGTGCCAGAAGCTTGCTGGACAACAGCTCTGGGGCCAACGTCCTGACTTTC
CARSLLDNSSGANVLTF
>-|TRBD1|TRBJ2-3|TRBV2
TGTGCCAGCAGTCGGGACAGGGGTGGGACAGATACGCAGTATTTT
CASSRDRGGTDTQYF
>-|-|TRBJ2-7|TRBV5-1
TGCGCCAGCAGCGGCACAGGGTTCAACGAGCAGTACTTC
CASSGTGFNEQYF
>-|-|TRBJ1-5|TRBV6-1
TGTGCCAGCGGACAGCTTAATCAGCCCCAGCATTTT
CASGQLNQPQHF
>-|-|TRBJ1-1|TRBV5-3
TGTGCCAGAAGCTTATCAGTCGGGACTCCATCTCACACTGAAGCTTTCTTT
CARSLSVGTPSHTEAFF
>few|TRBD2|TRBJ2-3|TRBV12-5
TGTGCTAGTGGATTAGCGGGGGGCACAGATACGCAGTATTTT
CASGLAGGTDTQYF
>-|TRBD1|TRBJ2-3|TRBV5-4
TGTGCCAGCAGCGACTCGGGACAGGGGGGTCAAGATACGCAGTATTTT
CASSDSGQGGQDTQYF
>once|-|TRBJ2-1|TRBV1
TGCACCAGCAGCCCCCCACGCCCGGTCTACAGAATCCAACCGACACATGAGCAGTTCTTC
CTSSPPRPVYRIQPTHEQFF
>-|-|TRBJ1-1|TRBV2
TGTGCCAGCGGTCAAGGGGTGCGAGCTTTCTTT
CASGQGVRAFF
>-|-|TRBJ1-1|TRBV6-5
TGTGCCAGCAGTTACTCGGGGGCATCTGAAGCTTTCTTT
CASSYSGASEAFF
>-|-|TRBJ1-1|TRBV5-1
TGCGCCAGCAGCTTAAGGGGCTTGGCCACTGAAGCTTTCTTT
CASSLRGLATEAFF
>-|-|TRBJ1-6|TRBV5-1
TGCGCCAGCAGCCTGGACCGGCGACAGAACTATAATTCACCCCTCCACTTT
CASSLDRRQNYNSPLHF
>-|-|TRBJ1-6|TRBV9
TGTGCCAGCAGCCTAGAATTGGGAAGTTCACCCCTCCACTTT
CASSLELGSSPLHF
>once|TRBD1|TRBJ1-2|TRBV2
TGTGCCAGCAAAAGCGCCGGGACAGGGGTTGGCTACACCTTC
CASKSAGTGVGYTF
>-|TRBD1|TRBJ1-6|TRBV23-1
TGCGCCAGCACCAAGGACAGGGGACTCAATTCACCCCTCCACTTT
CASTKDRGLNSPLHF
>-|TRBD1|TRBJ2-2|TRBV5-6
TGTGCCAGCAGCAAGCCGGGACAGGGGTACACCGGGGAGCTGTTTTTT
CASSKPGQGYTGELFF
>-|-|TRBJ2-5|TRBV19
TGTGCCAGTAGTAGGGGCAATCGGGGGCGAGAGACCCAGTACTTC
CASSRGNRGRETQYF
>-|TRBD1|TRBJ1-1|TRBV29-1
TGCAGCGTCGGGGGACAGCAGAACACTGAAGCTTTCTTT
CSVGGQQNTEAFF
>-|-|TRBJ2-3|TRBV11-2
TGTGCCAGCAGCTTTGTAAGCCGTAGCACAGATACGCAGTATTTT
CASSFVSRSTDTQYF
>-|-|TRBJ1-3|TRBV7-3
TGTGCCAGCAGCTTAACGCGGGGAAACACCATATATTTT
CASSLTRGNTIYF
>-|TRBD2|TRBJ2-1|TRBV4-3
TGCGCCAGCAGCCATCTAGCGGGTGAGCAGTTCTTC
CASSHLAGEQFF
>-|TRBD1|TRBJ1-1|TRBV5-1
TGCGCCAGCAGCTTTACAGGGGGGAACACTGAAGCTTTCTTT
CASSFTGGNTEAFF
>-|TRBD1|TRBJ2-5|TRBV2
TGTGCCAGCAAAGACAGGGAAAAGACCCAGTACTTC
CASKDREKTQYF
>-|-|TRBJ2-2|TRBV27
TGTGCCAGCAGTCCCGAGATTGGGGAGCTGTTTTTT
CASSPEIGELFF
>-|-|TRBJ2-3|TRBV14
TGTGCCAGCAGCCAAGTCCCGGGGAGTTATAGCACAGATACGCAGTATTTT
CASSQVPGSYSTDTQYF
>-|TRBD2|TRBJ2-5|TRBV19
TGTGCCAGCCTCCCCACCCAAGCGGGAGGAAGTCAAGAGACCCAGTACTTC
CASLPTQAGGSQETQYF
>-|TRBD2|TRBJ2-3|TRBV5-1
TGCGCCAGCAGCTCCGGACTAGCGGGGGCCATCACAGATACGCAGTATTTT
CASSSGLAGAITDTQYF